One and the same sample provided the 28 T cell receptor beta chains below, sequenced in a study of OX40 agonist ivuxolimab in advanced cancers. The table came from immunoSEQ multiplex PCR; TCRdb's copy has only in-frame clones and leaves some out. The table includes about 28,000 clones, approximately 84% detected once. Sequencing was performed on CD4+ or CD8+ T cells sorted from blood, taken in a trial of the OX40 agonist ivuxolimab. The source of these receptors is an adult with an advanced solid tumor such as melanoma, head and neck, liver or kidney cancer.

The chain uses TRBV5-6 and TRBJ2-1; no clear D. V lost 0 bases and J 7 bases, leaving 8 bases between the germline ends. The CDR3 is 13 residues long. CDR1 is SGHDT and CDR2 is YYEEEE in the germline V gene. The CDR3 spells CASSLGASNEQFF. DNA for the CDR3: TGTGCCAGCAGCTTGGGTGCCTCGAATGAGCAGTTCTTC.

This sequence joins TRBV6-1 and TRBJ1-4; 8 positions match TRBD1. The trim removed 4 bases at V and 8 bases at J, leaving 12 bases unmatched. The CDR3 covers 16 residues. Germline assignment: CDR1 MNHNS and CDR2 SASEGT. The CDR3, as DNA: TGTGCCAGCAGTGCTTTTGTGGACAGGGTGGGAGAAAAACTGTTTTTT. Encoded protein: CASSAFVDRVGEKLFF.

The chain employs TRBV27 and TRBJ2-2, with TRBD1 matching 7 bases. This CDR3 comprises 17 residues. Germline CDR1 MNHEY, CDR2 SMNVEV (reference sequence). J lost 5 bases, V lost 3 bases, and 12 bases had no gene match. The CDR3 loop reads CASSLTLGTAQTGELFF. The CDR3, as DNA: TGTGCCAGCAGTTTGACCCTAGGGACAGCTCAGACCGGGGAGCTGTTTTTT.

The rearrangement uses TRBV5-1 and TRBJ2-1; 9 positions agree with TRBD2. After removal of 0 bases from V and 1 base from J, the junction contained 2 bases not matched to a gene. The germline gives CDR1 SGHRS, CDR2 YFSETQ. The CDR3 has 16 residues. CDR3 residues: CASSLVSGGSYNEQFF. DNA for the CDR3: TGCGCCAGCAGCTTGGTGAGCGGGGGGTCCTACAATGAGCAGTTCTTC.

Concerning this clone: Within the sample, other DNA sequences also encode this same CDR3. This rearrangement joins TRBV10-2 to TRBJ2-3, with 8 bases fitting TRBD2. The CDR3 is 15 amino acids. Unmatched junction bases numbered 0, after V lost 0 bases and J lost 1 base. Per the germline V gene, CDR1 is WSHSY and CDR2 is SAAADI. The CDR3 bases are TGCGCCAGCAGTGAGTCGCGGGGGGGCACAGATACGCAGTATTTT. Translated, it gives CASSESRGGTDTQYF.

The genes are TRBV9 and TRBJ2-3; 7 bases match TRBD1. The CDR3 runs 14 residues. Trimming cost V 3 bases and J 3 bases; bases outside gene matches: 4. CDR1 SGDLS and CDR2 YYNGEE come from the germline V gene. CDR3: CASSGDSHTDTQYF. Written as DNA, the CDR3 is TGTGCCAGCAGCGGGGACAGCCATACAGATACGCAGTATTTT. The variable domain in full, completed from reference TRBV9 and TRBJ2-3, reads DSGVTQTPKHLITATGQRVTLRCSPRSGDLSVYWYQQSLDQGLQFLIQYYNGEERAKGNILERFSAQQFPDLHSELNLSSLELGDSALYFCASSGDSHTDTQYFGPGTRLTVL.

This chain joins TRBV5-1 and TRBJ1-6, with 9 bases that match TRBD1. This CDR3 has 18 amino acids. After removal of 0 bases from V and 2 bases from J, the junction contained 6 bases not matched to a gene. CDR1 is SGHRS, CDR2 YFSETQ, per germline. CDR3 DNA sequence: TGCGCCAGCAGCTTGGGGACAGGGGCTGGGGCCTATAATTCACCCCTCCACTTT. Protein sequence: CASSLGTGAGAYNSPLHF.

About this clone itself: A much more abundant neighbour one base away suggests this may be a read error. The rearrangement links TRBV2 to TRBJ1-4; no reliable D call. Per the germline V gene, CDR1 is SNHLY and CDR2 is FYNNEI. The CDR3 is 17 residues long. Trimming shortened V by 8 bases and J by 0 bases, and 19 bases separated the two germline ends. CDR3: CASEDGGLRSTNEKLFF. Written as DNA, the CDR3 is TGTGCCAGCGAGGACGGAGGCCTACGCTCAACTAATGAAAAACTGTTTTTT.

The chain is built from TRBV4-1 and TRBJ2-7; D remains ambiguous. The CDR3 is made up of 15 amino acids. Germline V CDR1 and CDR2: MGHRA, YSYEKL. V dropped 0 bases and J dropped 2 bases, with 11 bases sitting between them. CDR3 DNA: TGCGCCAGCAGCCAAGATCAGTCCGTCACCTACGAGCAGTACTTC. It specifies CASSQDQSVTYEQYF.

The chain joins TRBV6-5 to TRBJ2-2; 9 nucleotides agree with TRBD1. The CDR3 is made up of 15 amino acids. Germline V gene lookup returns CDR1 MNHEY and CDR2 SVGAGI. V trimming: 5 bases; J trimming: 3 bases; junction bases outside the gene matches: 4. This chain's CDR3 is CASSPQGADTGELFF. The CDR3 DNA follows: TGTGCCAGCAGTCCACAGGGGGCGGACACCGGGGAGCTGTTTTTT.

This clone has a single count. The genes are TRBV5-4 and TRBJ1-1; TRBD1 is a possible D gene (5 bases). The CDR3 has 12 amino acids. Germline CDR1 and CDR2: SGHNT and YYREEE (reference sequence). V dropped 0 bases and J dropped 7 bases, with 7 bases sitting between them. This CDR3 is CASSLGTGEAFF. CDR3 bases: TGTGCCAGCAGCTTGGGTACAGGTGAAGCTTTCTTT.

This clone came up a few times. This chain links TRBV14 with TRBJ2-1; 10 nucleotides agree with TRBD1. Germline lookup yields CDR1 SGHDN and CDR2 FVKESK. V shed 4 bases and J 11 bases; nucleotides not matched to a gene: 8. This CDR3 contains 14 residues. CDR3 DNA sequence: TGTGCCAGCAGCCCCTGGACAGGGGGACTAAAGCAGTTCTTC. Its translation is CASSPWTGGLKQFF.

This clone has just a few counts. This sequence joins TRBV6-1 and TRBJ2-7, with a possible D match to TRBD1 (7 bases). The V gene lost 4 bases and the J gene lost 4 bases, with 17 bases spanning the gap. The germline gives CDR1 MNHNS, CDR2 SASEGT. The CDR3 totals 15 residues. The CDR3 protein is CASSVIGQGGYEQYF. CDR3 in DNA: TGTGCCAGCAGTGTGATTGGGCAGGGGGGTTACGAGCAGTACTTC.

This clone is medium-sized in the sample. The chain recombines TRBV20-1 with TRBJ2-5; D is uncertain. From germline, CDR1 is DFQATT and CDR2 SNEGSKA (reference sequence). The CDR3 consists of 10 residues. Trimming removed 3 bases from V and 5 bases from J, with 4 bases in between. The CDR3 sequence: CSASGETQYF. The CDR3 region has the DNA TGCAGTGCTAGTGGGGAGACCCAGTACTTC.

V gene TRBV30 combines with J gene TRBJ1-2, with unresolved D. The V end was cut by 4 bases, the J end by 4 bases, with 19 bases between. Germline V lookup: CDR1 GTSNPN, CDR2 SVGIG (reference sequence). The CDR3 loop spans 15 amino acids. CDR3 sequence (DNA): TGTGCCTGGACCCCTGGTGGAGGGTACGGCTATGGCTACACCTTC. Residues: CAWTPGGGYGYGYTF.

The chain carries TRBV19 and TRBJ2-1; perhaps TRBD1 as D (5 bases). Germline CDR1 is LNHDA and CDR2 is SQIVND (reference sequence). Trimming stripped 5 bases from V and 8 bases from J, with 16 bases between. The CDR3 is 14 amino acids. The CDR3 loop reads CASSVSITQDEQFF. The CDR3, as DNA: TGTGCCAGTAGTGTTTCTATTACACAGGATGAGCAGTTCTTC.

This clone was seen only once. The CDR3 nucleotides read TGTGCCAGCAGTTACGGGGGACAGGGGGCTTATGGCTACACCTTC. Its protein is CASSYGGQGAYGYTF. The V call is TRBV6-5, the J call TRBJ1-2, with 12 bases lining up with TRBD1. CDR3 length equals 15 residues. From germline, CDR1 is MNHEY and CDR2 SVGAGI. Losses at the gene ends were 2 bases for V and 5 bases for J; bases not matched to a gene: 3.

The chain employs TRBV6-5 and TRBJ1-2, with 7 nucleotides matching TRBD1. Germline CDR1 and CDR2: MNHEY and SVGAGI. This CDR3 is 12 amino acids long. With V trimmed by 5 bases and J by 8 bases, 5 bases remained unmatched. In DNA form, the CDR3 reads TGTGCCAGCAGTGCGACAGGGAAGGGCTACACCTTC. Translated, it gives CASSATGKGYTF.

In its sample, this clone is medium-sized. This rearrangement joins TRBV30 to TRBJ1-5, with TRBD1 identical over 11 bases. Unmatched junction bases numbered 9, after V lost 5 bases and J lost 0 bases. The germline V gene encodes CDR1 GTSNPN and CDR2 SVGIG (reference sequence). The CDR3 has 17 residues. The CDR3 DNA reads TGTGCCTGGGCCGGGACAGGGGGTTTCATTAGCAATCAGCCCCAGCATTTT. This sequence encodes CAWAGTGGFISNQPQHF.

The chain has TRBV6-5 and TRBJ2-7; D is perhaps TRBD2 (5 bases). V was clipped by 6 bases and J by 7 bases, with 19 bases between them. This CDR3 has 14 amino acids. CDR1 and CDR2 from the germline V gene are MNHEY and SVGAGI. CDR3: CASSRTSNPQEQYF. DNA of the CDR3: TGTGCCAGCAGCCGAACTAGTAACCCTCAGGAGCAGTACTTC.

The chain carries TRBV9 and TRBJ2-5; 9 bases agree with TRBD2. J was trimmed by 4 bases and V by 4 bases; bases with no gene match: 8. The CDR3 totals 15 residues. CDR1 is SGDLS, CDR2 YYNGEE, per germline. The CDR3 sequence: CASSPGSGGRETQYF. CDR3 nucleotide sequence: TGTGCCAGCAGCCCAGGGAGCGGGGGGCGAGAGACCCAGTACTTC.

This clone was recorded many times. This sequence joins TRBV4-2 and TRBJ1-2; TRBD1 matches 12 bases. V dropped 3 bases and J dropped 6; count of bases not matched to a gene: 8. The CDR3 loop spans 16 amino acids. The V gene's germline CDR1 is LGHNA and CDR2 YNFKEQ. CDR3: CASSQGTGTGGNGYTF. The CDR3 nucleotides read TGTGCCAGCAGCCAGGGAACCGGGACAGGGGGCAATGGCTACACCTTC.

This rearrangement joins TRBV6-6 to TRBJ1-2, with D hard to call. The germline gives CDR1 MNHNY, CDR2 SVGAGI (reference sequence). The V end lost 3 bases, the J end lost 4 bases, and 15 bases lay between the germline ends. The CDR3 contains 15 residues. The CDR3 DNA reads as TGTGCCAGCAGTTATGGGTCCGAGGGTGTCTATGGCTACACCTTC. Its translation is CASSYGSEGVYGYTF.

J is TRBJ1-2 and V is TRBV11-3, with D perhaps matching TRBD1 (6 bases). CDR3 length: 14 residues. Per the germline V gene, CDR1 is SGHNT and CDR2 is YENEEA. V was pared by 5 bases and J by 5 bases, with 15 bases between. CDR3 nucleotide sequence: TGTGCCAGCAGCACAGGGACAAGAGAGTATGGCTACACCTTC. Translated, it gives CASSTGTREYGYTF. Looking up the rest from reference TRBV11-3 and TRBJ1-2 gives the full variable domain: EAGVVQSPRYKIIEKKQPVAFWCNPISGHNTLYWYLQNLGQGPELLIRYENEEAVDDSQLPKDRFSAERLKGVDSTLKIQPAELGDSAVYLCASSTGTREYGYTFGSGTRLTVV.

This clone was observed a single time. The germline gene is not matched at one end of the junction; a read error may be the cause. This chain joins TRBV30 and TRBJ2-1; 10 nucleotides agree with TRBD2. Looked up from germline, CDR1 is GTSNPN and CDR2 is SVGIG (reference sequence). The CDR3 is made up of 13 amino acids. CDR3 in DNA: TGCGGCGGCGCGTGGACTAGCGGCAGTGAGCAGTTCTTC. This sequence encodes CGGAWTSGSEQFF.

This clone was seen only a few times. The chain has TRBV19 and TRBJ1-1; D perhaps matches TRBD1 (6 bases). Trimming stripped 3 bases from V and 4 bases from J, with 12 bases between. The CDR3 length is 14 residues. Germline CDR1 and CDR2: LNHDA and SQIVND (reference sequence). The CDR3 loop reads CASSIWGAVTEAFF. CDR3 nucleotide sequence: TGTGCCAGTAGTATTTGGGGGGCGGTCACTGAAGCTTTCTTT.

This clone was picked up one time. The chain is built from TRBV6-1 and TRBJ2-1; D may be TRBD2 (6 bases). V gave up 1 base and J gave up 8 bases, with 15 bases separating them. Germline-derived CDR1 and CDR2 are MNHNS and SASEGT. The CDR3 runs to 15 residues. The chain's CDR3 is CASSEDPPGRYEQFF. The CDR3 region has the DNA TGTGCCAGCAGTGAAGACCCCCCAGGGAGGTATGAGCAGTTCTTC.

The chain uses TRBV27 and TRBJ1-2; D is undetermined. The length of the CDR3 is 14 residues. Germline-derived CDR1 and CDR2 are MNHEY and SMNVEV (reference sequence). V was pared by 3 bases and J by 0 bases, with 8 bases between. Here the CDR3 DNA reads TGTGCCAGCAGTTTCGGCGGTGCTAACTATGGCTACACCTTC. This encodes CASSFGGANYGYTF.